This TCR beta chain is from a study of blood T cell repertoires in COVID-19. Study information: The origin of the acute and convalescent COVID-19 samples was the United States, Italy and Spain. PBMCs, B-cell-depleted T cells, or T cells provided the cDNA or gDNA that made up the material.

Germline V gene data show CDR1 as SGHAT and CDR2 as FQDESV (reference sequence). The V and J ends lost 5 bases and 4 bases, in that order; junction bases with no gene match: 4. This CDR3 is 14 amino acids long. Generated by immunoSEQ multiplex PCR, the TCRdb table keeps only in-frame clones and is missing some. This sample carries 280,000 or so clones, approximately 91% of them seen once, and the ten largest clones take 12%. This clone was counted once. The chain employs TRBV11-1 and TRBJ1-2, with 10 nucleotides matching TRBD1. The clonotype comes from an older woman with acute or convalescent COVID-19. The specimen was peripheral blood. The CDR3 reads CASSRGTGVYGYTF. The CDR3 DNA follows: TGTGCCAGCAGCCGCGGGACAGGGGTCTATGGCTACACCTTC.